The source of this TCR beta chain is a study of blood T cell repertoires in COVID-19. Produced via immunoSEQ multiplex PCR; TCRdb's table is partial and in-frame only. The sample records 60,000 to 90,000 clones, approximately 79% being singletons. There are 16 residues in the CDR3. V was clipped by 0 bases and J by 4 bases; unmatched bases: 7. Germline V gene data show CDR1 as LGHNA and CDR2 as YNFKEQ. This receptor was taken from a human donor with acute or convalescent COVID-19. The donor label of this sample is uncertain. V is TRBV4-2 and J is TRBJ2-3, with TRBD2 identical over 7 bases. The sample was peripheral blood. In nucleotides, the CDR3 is TGTGCCAGCAGCCAAGATATGGCGGGAGTGGCAGATACGCAGTATTTT. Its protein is CASSQDMAGVADTQYF.